This T cell receptor beta chain derives from a study of tumor and adjacent non-tumor tissue in lung cancer listed by TCRdb under 2018. With regard to the full study: Of the cohort, eleven to twelve patients had adenocarcinoma, 2 had squamous cell carcinoma and 1 had small cell lung cancer. Ages among the roughly 15 patients ranged from about 30 to 85 years, there were approximately 10 men and 5 women, and disease was at TNM stage I to III. A total of approximately 130,000,000 productive TCRbeta reads were generated by sequencing, corresponding to an average of about 4.2 million reads per sample. The study compared bulk TCRbeta repertoires from lung tumor tissue and matched distant non-tumor lung tissue of over 13 lung cancer patients. TCRbeta CDR3 sequencing was performed on a few dozen paired specimens, with one tumor sample and one normal lung sample collected per patient.

The library was generated by multiplex PCR. This sample was sequenced with an Illumina HiSeq 2500. TCRbeta libraries were built by three rounds of nested PCR using primers (Table S4), following protocols modified from ARM-PCR. PCR products of 200-500 bp were gel-excised and purified with the QIAquick gel extraction kit before sequencing. In the paper's pipeline: Reads were cleaned with Trimmomatic, merged with FLASH into complete CDR3 sequences, and assigned to V(D)J germline segments with MiTCR. Clonal diversity was computed as the inverse Simpson's index with VDJtools. A read counted as productive if the sequence was in-frame and lacked a premature stop codon. The public reads were run again by TCRdb, first through fastp at Q25 and then through MiXCR, and only productive beta chains were kept. Merged by CDR3 protein, the rows form single entries marked with the most common genes and DNA. The V and J calls, along with clone size, are taken from TCRdb and not from the paper's own processing. Within this sample are under 250,000 distinct CDR3 sequences, with around 70% of them counted one time only. The top ten constitute under 30% of the sample.

According to the germline V gene, CDR1 reads SGHAT and CDR2 reads FQNNGV. Spanning cysteine to phenylalanine, the CDR3 consists of 15 amino acids. Just CDR3 DNA is preserved here, 45 bases in frame from base 1. Germline trimming: 2 bases from V, 4 bases from J; junction bases outside gene matches: 7. RNA was isolated from bulk unsorted tissue, and RNA quality was assessed with a NanoDrop ND-1000 and an Agilent 2100. The donors were newly diagnosed lung cancer patients admitted for thoracic surgery in China from August to November 2014 who had not received prior chemotherapy. Patients who had received previous radiotherapy or chemotherapy, or who had another concurrent cancer, were excluded from the study. Pieces of surgical tissue measuring about 1-2 cm3 were kept in RNAlater solution and stored at -80 degrees C until use. This clonotype was detected ten times or more. Its target antigen remains unknown. The record has no base qualities; no much larger clone is one base away.

The investigation overall reported the following: A significantly larger cumulative share of the repertoire was made up by the top 100 clones in normal lung than in tumor tissue. TCR diversity (inverse Simpson) was significantly higher in tumor than in normal lung tissue (approximately 400 vs 170, P = 0.0075, Mann-Whitney U test). Younger patients had significantly higher TCR diversity, and higher tumor TCR diversity was associated with shorter overall and disease-free survival. Neither the sequencing platform nor unique molecular identifiers are mentioned in the methods. The cohort had only about 16 patients, and the authors noted that larger samples and more detailed clinical data are needed. Because peripheral blood was not sequenced, the blood TCRbeta repertoires of the lung cancer patients in the study went unexamined.

The TCR sequence derives from a man aged 60-69 years with non-small cell lung cancer. The sequence is built from TRBV11-2 and TRBJ2-7, and TRBD1 aligns with 8 junction nucleotides. Source material: lung tumor tissue. In nucleotide form, the sequence is TGTGCCAGCAGCTTAAGGACAGGGTTATCTTACGAGCAGTACTTC. Its coded protein is CASSLRTGLSYEQYF.